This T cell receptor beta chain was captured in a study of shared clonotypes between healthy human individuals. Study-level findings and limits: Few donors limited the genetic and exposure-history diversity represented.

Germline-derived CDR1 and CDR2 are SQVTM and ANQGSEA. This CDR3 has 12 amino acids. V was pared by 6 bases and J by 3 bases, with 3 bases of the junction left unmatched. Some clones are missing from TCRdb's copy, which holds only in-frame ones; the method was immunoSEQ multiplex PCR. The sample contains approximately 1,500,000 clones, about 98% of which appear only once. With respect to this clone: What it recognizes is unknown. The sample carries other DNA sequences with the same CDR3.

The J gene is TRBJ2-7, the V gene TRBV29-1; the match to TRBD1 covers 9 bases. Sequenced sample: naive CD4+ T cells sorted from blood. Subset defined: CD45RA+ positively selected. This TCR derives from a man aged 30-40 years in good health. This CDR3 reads CSVGTGIYEQYF. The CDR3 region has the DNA TGCAGCGTGGGGACAGGGATCTACGAGCAGTACTTC.